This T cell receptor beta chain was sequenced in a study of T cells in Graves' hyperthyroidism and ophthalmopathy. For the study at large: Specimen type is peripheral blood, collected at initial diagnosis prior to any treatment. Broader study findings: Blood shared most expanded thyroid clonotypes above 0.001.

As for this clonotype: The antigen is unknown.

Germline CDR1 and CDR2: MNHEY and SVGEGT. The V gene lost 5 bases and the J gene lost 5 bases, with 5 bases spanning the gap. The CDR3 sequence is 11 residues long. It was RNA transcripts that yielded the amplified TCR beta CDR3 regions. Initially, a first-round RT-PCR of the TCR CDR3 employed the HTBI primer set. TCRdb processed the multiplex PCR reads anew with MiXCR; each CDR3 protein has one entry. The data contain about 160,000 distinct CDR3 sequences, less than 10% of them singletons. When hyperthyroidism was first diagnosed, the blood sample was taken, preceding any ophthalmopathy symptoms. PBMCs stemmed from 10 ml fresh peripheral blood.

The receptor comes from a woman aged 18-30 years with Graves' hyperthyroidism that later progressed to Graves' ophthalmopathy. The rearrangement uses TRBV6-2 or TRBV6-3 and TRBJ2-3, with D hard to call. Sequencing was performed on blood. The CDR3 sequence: CASSPQDTQYF. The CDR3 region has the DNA TGTGCCAGCAGTCCACAAGATACGCAGTATTTT.